This T cell receptor (beta chain) was sequenced during a study of blood T cells in healthy people across ages. This clonotype was detected only a few times. Its antigen is not identified. Next came a second PCR, run for about 7 to 12 cycles, which used a sample-barcoded 5' primer along with a J-beta primer mix. With 12 random nucleotides, a template-switch adaptor tagged each individual cDNA molecule. TCRdb independently ran MiXCR on the 5' RACE reads; one entry per CDR3 protein. The sample shows roughly 800,000 distinct CDR3 sequences, over 45% of them seen only once. The study, taken as a whole, reports: Correlation between TCR beta diversity and naive T cell percentage was strong. TCR beta diversity per million T cells fell roughly linearly with age.

The draw of peripheral blood yielded around 9.6 milliliters from each donor. This TCR derives from a man aged 25 to 40 in good health. Sequences were obtained from blood.

CDR3 DNA: TGTGCCAGCAGCTTATCGGGTCGACTCACAGATACGCAGTATTTT. Protein: CASSLSGRLTDTQYF. The gene calls are TRBV7-9 and TRBJ2-3; unclear D gene. V was cut by 2 bases and J by 2 bases, with 11 bases left in between. The CDR3 has 15 residues. Germline V gene data show CDR1 as SEHNR and CDR2 as FQNEAQ (reference sequence).